A single sample gave rise to the 17 T cell receptor beta chains below, sequenced in a study of multiple sclerosis patients with progressive multifocal leukoencephalopathy. Noted time point: 12 to 13 months of natalizumab therapy. TCRdb keeps only in-frame clones here, not all; method: immunoSEQ multiplex PCR. The sample yields about 30,000 clones, almost 90% seen once. The material sequenced was PBMCs, taken from a patient treated with natalizumab. These receptors were collected from a human donor with multiple sclerosis.

On this clone itself: One junction end does not reproduce the germline sequence, and a read error may be involved. The rearrangement links TRBV7-7 to TRBJ2-2; 9 bases fit TRBD2. Germline V gene data show CDR1 as SSHAT and CDR2 as FNYEAQ (reference sequence). CDR3 length: 17 amino acids. DNA of the CDR3: TGTGCTAGCAGCATCTTAGCGGGGGAACCGAACACCGGGGAGCTGTTTTTT. As protein: CASSILAGEPNTGELFF.

The chain carries TRBV6-1 and TRBJ1-1; D call uncertain. Trimming pared 5 bases from V and 0 bases from J, leaving 7 bases between. Germline-derived CDR1 and CDR2 are MNHNS and SASEGT. The CDR3 is 13 amino acids. CDR3 region: CASSQGLNTEAFF. CDR3 DNA sequence: TGTGCCAGCAGTCAAGGGCTGAACACTGAAGCTTTCTTT.

This clone has just a few counts. The CDR3: CASSLVLGTYNEQFF. As DNA, the CDR3 is TGTGCCAGCAGCTTAGTTCTGGGTACCTACAATGAGCAGTTCTTC. The V and J genes are TRBV7-9 and TRBJ2-1; no firm D call. The germline CDR1 and CDR2 sequences are SEHNR and FQNEAQ (reference sequence). There are 15 residues in the CDR3. The V end lost 1 base, the J end lost 2 bases, and 9 bases lay between the germline ends.

The gene calls are TRBV6-5 and TRBJ1-1; D uncertain. V dropped 5 bases and J dropped 10 bases, with 14 bases sitting between them. Germline V CDR1 and CDR2: MNHEY, SVGAGI. The CDR3 consists of 12 residues. CDR3 DNA sequence: TGTGCCAGCAGTGAGGGTGGGTTTGGAGCTTTCTTT. Translation gives CASSEGGFGAFF.

The chain combines TRBV4-3 with TRBJ2-5; no firm D call. The V end was cut by 1 base, the J end by 1 base, with 4 bases between. Germline V gene sequence: CDR1 LGHNA, CDR2 YSLEER. This CDR3 comprises 13 residues. CDR3 amino acids: CASSQAPQETQYF. DNA for the CDR3: TGCGCCAGCAGCCAAGCCCCCCAAGAGACCCAGTACTTC.

This chain joins TRBV7-8 and TRBJ2-1; 8 bases map to TRBD1. This CDR3 has 13 residues. The germline V gene encodes CDR1 SGHVS and CDR2 FQNEAQ. V was clipped by 2 bases and J by 9 bases; unmatched bases: 3. CDR3 nucleotide sequence: TGTGCCAGCAGCTTATCCACAGGGGGTGAGCAGTTCTTC. Its translation: CASSLSTGGEQFF.

The chain uses TRBV19 and TRBJ2-7, with D possibly matching TRBD2 (6 bases). V gave up 5 bases and J gave up 0 bases, with 14 bases separating them. The CDR3 consists of 15 residues. The germline gives CDR1 LNHDA, CDR2 SQIVND (reference sequence). DNA of the CDR3: TGTGCCAGTAGTTCCGGGCCCGGGGGCTCCTACGAGCAGTACTTC. This encodes CASSSGPGGSYEQYF.

This chain joins TRBV28 and TRBJ2-7; perhaps TRBD2 as D (5 bases). The CDR3 is 14 amino acids. In germline, CDR1 is MDHEN, CDR2 SYDVKM. V was cut by 6 bases and J by 2 bases, with 14 bases left in between. CDR3 in DNA: TGTGCCAGCAGCAACCGTGGACTCACCTACGAGCAGTACTTC. It yields the protein CASSNRGLTYEQYF.

V and J are TRBV28 and TRBJ1-6; 7 bases match TRBD1. V was pared by 5 bases and J by 5 bases, with 6 bases of the junction left unmatched. Per the germline V gene, CDR1 is MDHEN and CDR2 is SYDVKM. CDR3 length: 15 amino acids. The CDR3 bases are TGTGCCAGCAGTCTTATCGACAGGGATAATTCACCCCTCCACTTT. This encodes CASSLIDRDNSPLHF. The full variable domain, in which reference TRBV28 and TRBJ1-6 provide the parts outside the CDR3, is DVKVTQSSRYLVKRTGEKVFLECVQDMDHENMFWYRQDPGLGLRLIYFSYDVKMKEKGDIPEGYSVSREKKERFSLILESASTNQTSMYLCASSLIDRDNSPLHFGNGTRLTVT.

This clone showed up just a few times. The V call is TRBV10-3, the J call TRBJ2-2, with 13 bases lining up with TRBD2. After removal of 4 bases from V and 0 bases from J, the junction contained 5 bases not matched to a gene. Per the germline V gene, CDR1 is ENHRY and CDR2 is SYGVKD. The CDR3 consists of 18 residues. In DNA, the CDR3 is TGTGCCATCAGTGGTAGACTAGCGGGGGGAACGAACACCGGGGAGCTGTTTTTT. It yields the protein CAISGRLAGGTNTGELFF.

The chain employs TRBV18 and TRBJ1-5; D ambiguous. Trimming stripped 6 bases from V and 0 bases from J, with 9 bases between. CDR3 length: 14 residues. Germline-derived CDR1 and CDR2 are KGHSH and LQKENI. The CDR3 bases are TGTGCCAGCTCCCCGTCGGATAGCAATCAGCCCCAGCATTTT. This codes for CASSPSDSNQPQHF.

The gene calls are TRBV30 and TRBJ2-7; 7 nucleotides agree with TRBD2. The CDR3 sequence is 14 residues long. Germline CDR1 reads GTSNPN; CDR2 reads SVGIG (reference sequence). J was trimmed by 6 bases and V by 3 bases; bases with no gene match: 11. CDR3 in DNA: TGTGCCTGGAGCTTTGCAGCGGGGTCTTTCGAGCAGTACTTC. Amino acids: CAWSFAAGSFEQYF. Full variable domain (rest looked up from reference TRBV30 and TRBJ2-7): SQTIHQWPATLVQPVGSPLSLECTVEGTSNPNLYWYRQAAGRGLQLLFYSVGIGQISSEVPQNLSASRPQDRQFILSSKKLLLSDSGFYLCAWSFAAGSFEQYFGPGTRLTVT.

The chain employs TRBV29-1 and TRBJ2-6; 7 bases are a match to TRBD1. The CDR3 has 16 amino acids. Per the germline V gene, CDR1 is SQVTM and CDR2 is ANQGSEA. V trimming: 5 bases; J trimming: 1 base; junction bases outside the gene matches: 8. The CDR3 region is CSVLQGSWSGANVLTF. CDR3 sequence (DNA): TGCAGCGTTTTACAGGGGAGTTGGTCTGGGGCCAACGTCCTGACTTTC.

V gene TRBV28 combines with J gene TRBJ1-1; TRBD1 is a possible D gene (5 bases). There are 14 residues in the CDR3. Germline CDR1 is MDHEN and CDR2 is SYDVKM. V dropped 1 base and J dropped 5 bases, with 11 bases sitting between them. CDR3 nucleotide sequence: TGTGCCAGCAGTTTATCCGGGGCTAGGACTGAAGCTTTCTTT. Protein: CASSLSGARTEAFF.

The genes are TRBV30 and TRBJ1-2, with a possible D match to TRBD1 (6 bases). This CDR3 has 12 residues. With 7 bases removed from V and 4 bases from J, the gap between germline ends came to 13 bases. The V gene's germline CDR1 is GTSNPN and CDR2 SVGIG (reference sequence). For the CDR3, the DNA is TGTGCCTTCAACAGGGCTCTCTATGGCTACACCTTC. The encoded protein is CAFNRALYGYTF.

The chain has TRBV6-4 and TRBJ2-3, with 10 bases matching TRBD2. This CDR3 spans 15 amino acids. J was trimmed by 4 bases and V by 2 bases; bases with no gene match: 3. The germline gives CDR1 MRHNA, CDR2 SNTAGT. CDR3 sequence: CASSDASGGADTQYF. The CDR3 DNA sequence: TGTGCCAGCAGTGACGCTAGCGGGGGCGCAGATACGCAGTATTTT.

V gene TRBV9 combines with J gene TRBJ1-1, with D possibly TRBD1 on 6 matching bases. The CDR3 length is 12 residues. V lost 3 bases and J 5 bases, leaving 8 bases between the germline ends. Germline V gene data show CDR1 as SGDLS and CDR2 as YYNGEE. The DNA for the CDR3 is TGTGCCAGCAGCGAAGGGGGTACTGAAGCTTTCTTT. Its translation is CASSEGGTEAFF.